This TCR beta chain was profiled in a study of neurological immune-mediated disorders. General study findings and limits: No CDR3 amino acid sequences were shared by expanded clones across subjects, suggesting private repertoires in all groups.

The sorted libraries took about a million CD4+ or CD8+ T cells. Many counts were recorded for this clonotype. The antigen is not known. The V gene's germline CDR1 is DFQATT and CDR2 SNEGSKA (reference sequence). Trimming removed 3 bases from V and 3 bases from J; junction bases left unmatched: 15. This CDR3 is 19 amino acids long. Each TCR transcript was tagged with a 10-nucleotide random UMI during 5'RACE. One entry per CDR3 protein results from TCRdb running MiXCR on the 5' RACE reads. The profile covers tens of thousands of distinct CDR3 sequences, with around 15% appearing a single time and around 4% taken by the ten largest.

The specimen sequenced was CD4+ T cells from blood. The TCR comes from a woman aged 55-70 years with HTLV-1-associated myelopathy (HAM/TSP). The chain joins TRBV20-1 to TRBJ2-1; 12 bases are a match to TRBD2. DNA for the CDR3: TGCAGTGCTAGTAGCCCTAGCGGGGGGGATATTTCTTACTACAATGAGCAGTTCTTC. Amino acid sequence: CSASSPSGGDISYYNEQFF.